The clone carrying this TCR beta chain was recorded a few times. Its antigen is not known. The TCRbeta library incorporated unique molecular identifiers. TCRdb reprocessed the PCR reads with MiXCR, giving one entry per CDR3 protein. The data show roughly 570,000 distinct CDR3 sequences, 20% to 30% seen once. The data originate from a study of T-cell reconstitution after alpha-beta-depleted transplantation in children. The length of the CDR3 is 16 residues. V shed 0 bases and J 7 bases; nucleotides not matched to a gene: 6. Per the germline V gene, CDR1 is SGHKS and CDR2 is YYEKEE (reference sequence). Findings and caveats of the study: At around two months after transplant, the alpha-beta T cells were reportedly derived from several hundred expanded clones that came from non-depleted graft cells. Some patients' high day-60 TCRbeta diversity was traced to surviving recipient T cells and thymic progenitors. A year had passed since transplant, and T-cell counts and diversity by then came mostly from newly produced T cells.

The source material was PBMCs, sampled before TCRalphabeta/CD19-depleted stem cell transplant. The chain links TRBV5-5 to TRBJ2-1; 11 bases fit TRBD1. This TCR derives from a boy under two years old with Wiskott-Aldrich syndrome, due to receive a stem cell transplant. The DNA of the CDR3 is TGTGCCAGCAGCTTGGGGGACAGGGGGTCCCTAAATGAGCAGTTCTTC. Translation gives CASSLGDRGSLNEQFF.